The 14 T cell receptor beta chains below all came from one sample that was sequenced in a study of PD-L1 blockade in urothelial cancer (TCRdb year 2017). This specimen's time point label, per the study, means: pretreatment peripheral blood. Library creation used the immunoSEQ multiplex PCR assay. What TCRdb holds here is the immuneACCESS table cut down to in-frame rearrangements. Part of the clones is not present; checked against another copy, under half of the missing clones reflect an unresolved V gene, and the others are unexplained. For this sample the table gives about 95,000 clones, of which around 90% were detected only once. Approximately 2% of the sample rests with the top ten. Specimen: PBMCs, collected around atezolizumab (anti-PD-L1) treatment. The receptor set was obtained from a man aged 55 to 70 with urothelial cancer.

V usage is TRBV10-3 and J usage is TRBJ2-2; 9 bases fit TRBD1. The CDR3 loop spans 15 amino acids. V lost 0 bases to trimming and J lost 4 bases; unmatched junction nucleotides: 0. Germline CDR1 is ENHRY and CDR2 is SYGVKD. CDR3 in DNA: TGTGCCATCAGTGAGTCGACAGGGGGCACCGGGGAGCTGTTTTTT. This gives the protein CAISESTGGTGELFF.

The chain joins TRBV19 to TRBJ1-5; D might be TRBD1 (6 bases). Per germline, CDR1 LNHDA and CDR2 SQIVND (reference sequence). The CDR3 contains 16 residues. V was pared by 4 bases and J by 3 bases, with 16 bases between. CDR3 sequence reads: CASSTRDKRSNQPQHF. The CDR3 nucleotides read TGTGCCAGTAGTACCCGGGACAAACGGTCCAATCAGCCCCAGCATTTT.

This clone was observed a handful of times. In DNA form, the CDR3 reads TGTGCCAGCAACCGACCCGGAGATAGCAATGAGCAGTTCTTC. Protein: CASNRPGDSNEQFF. The V gene is TRBV2, the J gene TRBJ2-1; D not resolved. This CDR3 comprises 14 residues. V lost 7 bases and J 6 bases, leaving 16 bases between the germline ends. Per the germline V gene, CDR1 is SNHLY and CDR2 is FYNNEI.

DNA for the CDR3: TGCAGCGTTGAAATCGGACTGGAGCAGTTCTTC. This sequence encodes CSVEIGLEQFF. This chain uses TRBV29-1 with TRBJ2-1, with D maybe TRBD2 (5 bases). Per the germline V gene, CDR1 is SQVTM and CDR2 is ANQGSEA. The CDR3 extends over 11 amino acids. Trimming took off 2 bases at V and 10 bases at J, with 9 bases between the two ends.

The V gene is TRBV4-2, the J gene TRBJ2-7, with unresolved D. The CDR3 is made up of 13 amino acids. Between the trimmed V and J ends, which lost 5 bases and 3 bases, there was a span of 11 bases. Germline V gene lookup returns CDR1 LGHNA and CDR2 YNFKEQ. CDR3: CASSLQVDYEQYF. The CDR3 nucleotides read TGTGCCAGCAGCTTGCAGGTGGACTACGAGCAGTACTTC.

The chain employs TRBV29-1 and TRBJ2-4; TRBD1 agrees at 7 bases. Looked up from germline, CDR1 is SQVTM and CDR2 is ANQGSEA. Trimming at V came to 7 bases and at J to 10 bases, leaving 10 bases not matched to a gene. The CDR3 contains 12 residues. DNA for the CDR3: TGCAGCGGCCAAGGGACAGTTGGGATTCAGTACTTC. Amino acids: CSGQGTVGIQYF. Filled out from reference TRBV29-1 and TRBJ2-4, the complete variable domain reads SAVISQKPSRDICQRGTSLTIQCQVDSQVTMMFWYRQQPGQSLTLIATANQGSEATYESGFVIDKFPISRPNLTFSTLTVSNMSPEDSSIYLCSGQGTVGIQYFGAGTRLSVL.

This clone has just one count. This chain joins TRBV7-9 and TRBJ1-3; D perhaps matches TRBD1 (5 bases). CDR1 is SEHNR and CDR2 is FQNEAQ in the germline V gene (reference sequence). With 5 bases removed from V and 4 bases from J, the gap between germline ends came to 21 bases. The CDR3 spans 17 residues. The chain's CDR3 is CASSAPGDSLGGNTIYF. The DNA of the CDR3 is TGTGCCAGCAGCGCTCCGGGGGACTCCCTAGGAGGAAACACCATATATTTT.

This CDR3 is CASTAAYRPGNTIYF. CDR3 DNA sequence: TGTGCCAGCACCGCCGCCTACAGGCCTGGAAACACCATATATTTT. The chain employs TRBV27 and TRBJ1-3, with a weak D call TRBD1 (5 bases). V was shortened by 7 bases and J by 2 bases, with 15 bases between the two germline ends. This CDR3 is built from 15 residues. CDR1 and CDR2 from the germline V gene are MNHEY and SMNVEV (reference sequence).

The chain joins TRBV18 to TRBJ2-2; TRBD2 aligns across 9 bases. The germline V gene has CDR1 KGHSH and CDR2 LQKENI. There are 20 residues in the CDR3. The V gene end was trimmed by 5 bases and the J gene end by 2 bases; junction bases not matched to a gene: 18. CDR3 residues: CASSGGDRRRLAVNTGELFF. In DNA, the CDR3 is TGTGCCAGCTCAGGAGGGGACAGAAGGAGACTAGCGGTCAACACCGGGGAGCTGTTTTTT.

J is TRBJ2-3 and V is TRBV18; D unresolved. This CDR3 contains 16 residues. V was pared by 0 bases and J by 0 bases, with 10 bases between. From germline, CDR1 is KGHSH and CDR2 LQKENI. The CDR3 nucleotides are TGTGCCAGCTCACCACCGATCGCAGGTAGCACAGATACGCAGTATTTT. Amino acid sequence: CASSPPIAGSTDTQYF.

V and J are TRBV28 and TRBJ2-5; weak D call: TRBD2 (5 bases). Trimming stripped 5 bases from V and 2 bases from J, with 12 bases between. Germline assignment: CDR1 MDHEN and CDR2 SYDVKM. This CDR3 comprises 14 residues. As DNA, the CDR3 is TGTGCCAGCAGTATCCGAGGACTGCAAGAGACCCAGTACTTC. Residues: CASSIRGLQETQYF.

The CDR3, as DNA: TGTGCCAGCAGTCCCCGGACAGGGGCTAGACATGGCTACACCTTC. Translated: CASSPRTGARHGYTF. The chain is built from TRBV6-5 and TRBJ1-2; TRBD1 matches 9 bases. Trimming cost V 5 bases and J 6 bases; bases outside gene matches: 10. The germline V gene encodes CDR1 MNHEY and CDR2 SVGAGI. CDR3 size: 15 residues.

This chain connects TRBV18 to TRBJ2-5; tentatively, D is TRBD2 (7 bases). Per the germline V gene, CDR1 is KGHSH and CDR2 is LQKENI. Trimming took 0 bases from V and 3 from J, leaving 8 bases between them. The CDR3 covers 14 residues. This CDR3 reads CASSPPGGEETQYF. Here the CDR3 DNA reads TGTGCCAGCTCACCACCAGGGGGGGAAGAGACCCAGTACTTC.

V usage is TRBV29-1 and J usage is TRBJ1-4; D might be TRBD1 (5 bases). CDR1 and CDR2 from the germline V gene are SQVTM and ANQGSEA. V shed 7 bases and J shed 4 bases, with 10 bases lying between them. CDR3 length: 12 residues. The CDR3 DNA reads TGCAGCGGGGGGGGTGGTAATGAAAAACTGTTTTTT. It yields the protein CSGGGGNEKLFF. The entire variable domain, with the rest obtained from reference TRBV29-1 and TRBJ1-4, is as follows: SAVISQKPSRDICQRGTSLTIQCQVDSQVTMMFWYRQQPGQSLTLIATANQGSEATYESGFVIDKFPISRPNLTFSTLTVSNMSPEDSSIYLCSGGGGNEKLFFGSGTQLSVL.